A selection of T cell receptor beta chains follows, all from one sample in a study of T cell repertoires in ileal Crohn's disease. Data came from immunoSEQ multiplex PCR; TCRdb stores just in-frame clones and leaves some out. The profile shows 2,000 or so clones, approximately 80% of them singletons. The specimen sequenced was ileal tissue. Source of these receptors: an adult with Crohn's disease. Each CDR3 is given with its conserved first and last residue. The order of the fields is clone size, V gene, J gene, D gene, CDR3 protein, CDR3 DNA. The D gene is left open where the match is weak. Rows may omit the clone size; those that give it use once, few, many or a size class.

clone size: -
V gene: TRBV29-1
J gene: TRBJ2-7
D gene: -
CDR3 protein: CSVEISGIYEQYF
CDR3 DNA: TGCAGCGTTGAAATTTCAGGGATCTACGAGCAGTACTTC

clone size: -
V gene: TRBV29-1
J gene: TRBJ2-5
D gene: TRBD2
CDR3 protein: CSVERSGAQETQYF
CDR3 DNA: TGCAGCGTTGAAAGGAGCGGGGCCCAAGAGACCCAGTACTTC

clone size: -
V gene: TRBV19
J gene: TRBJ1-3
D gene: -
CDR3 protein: CATLGLAGNTIYF
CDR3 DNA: TGTGCCACTCTCGGGTTAGCTGGAAACACCATATATTTT

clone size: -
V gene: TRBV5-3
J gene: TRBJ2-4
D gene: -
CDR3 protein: CARSTKGAKNIQYF
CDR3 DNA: TGTGCCAGAAGCACTAAGGGGGCCAAAAACATTCAGTACTTC

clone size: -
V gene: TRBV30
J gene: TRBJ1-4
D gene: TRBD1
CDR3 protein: CAWDRGRSEKLFF
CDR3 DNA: TGTGCCTGGGACAGGGGAAGGAGTGAAAAACTGTTTTTT

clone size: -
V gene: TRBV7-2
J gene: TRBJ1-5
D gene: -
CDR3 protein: CASSRSSGQPQHF
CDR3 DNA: TGTGCCAGCAGCCGATCATCGGGGCAGCCCCAGCATTTT

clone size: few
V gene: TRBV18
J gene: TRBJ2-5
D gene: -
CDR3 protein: CASSIMSGETQYF
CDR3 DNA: TGTGCCAGCTCAATCATGTCGGGGGAGACCCAGTACTTC

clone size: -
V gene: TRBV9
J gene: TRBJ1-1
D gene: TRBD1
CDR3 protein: CASSGQGMNTEAFF
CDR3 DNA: TGTGCCAGCAGCGGACAGGGGATGAACACTGAAGCTTTCTTT

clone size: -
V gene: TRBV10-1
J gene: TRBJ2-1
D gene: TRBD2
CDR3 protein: CASSDGTRYEQFF
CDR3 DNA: TGCGCCAGCAGTGATGGGACTAGATATGAGCAGTTCTTC

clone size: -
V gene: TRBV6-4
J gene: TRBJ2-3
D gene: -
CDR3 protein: CASSDAGTQYF
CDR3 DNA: TGTGCCAGCAGTGACGCGGGTACGCAGTATTTT

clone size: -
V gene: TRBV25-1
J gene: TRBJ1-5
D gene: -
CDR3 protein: CASSEWGVQGNQPQHF
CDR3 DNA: TGTGCCAGCAGTGAATGGGGGGTTCAAGGCAATCAGCCCCAGCATTTT

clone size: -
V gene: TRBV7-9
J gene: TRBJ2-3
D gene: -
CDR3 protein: CASSSSSTDTQYF
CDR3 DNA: TGTGCCAGCAGCTCCTCGTCGACAGATACGCAGTATTTT

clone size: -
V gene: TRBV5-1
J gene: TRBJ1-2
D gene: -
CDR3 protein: CASSREGGNYGYTF
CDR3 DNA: TGCGCCAGCAGCCGGGAGGGCGGAAACTATGGCTACACCTTC

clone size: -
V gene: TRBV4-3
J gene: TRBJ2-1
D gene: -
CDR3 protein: CASSQMDSDDEQFF
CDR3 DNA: TGCGCCAGCAGCCAGATGGACTCGGACGATGAGCAGTTCTTC

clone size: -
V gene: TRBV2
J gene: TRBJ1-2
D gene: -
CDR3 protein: CASSEGANYGYTF
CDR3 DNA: TGTGCCAGCAGTGAGGGCGCTAACTATGGCTACACCTTC

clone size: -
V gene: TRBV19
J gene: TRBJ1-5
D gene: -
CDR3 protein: CASSPGLGQPQHF
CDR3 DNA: TGTGCCAGTAGTCCAGGGTTGGGACAGCCCCAGCATTTT

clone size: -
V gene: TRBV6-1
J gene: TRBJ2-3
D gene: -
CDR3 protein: CASSERRGATDTQYF
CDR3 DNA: TGTGCCAGCAGTGAACGGAGGGGCGCCACAGATACGCAGTATTTT

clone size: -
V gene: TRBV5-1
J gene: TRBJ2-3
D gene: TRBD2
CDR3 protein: CASSLIAGGTDTQYF
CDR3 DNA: TGCGCCAGCAGCTTGATAGCGGGGGGCACAGATACGCAGTATTTT

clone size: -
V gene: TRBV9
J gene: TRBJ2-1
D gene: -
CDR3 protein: CASSVEIGAVEQFF
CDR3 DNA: TGTGCCAGCAGCGTAGAAATAGGTGCGGTTGAGCAGTTCTTC

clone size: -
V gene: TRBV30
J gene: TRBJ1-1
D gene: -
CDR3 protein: CAWSALRNTEAFF
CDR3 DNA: TGTGCCTGGAGTGCCCTAAGAAACACTGAAGCTTTCTTT